This TCR beta chain was sequenced for a study of T cells in Graves' hyperthyroidism and ophthalmopathy. The germline V and J ends were trimmed by 5 bases and 6 bases, with 17 bases remaining between them. This CDR3 region has 14 residues. The sample holds many counts of this clonotype. RNA transcripts yielded amplified TCR beta CDR3 regions. First-round RT-PCR of the TCR CDR3 relied on the HTBI primer set. TCRdb processed the multiplex PCR reads anew with MiXCR; each CDR3 protein has one entry. This sample has approximately 710,000 distinct CDR3 sequences, with roughly 17% found just once. The sample comprised blood. This sequence originates from a man aged 50 to 60 with Graves' hyperthyroidism. The chain carries TRBV12-3 or TRBV12-4 and TRBJ2-7; D might be TRBD2 (5 bases). CDR3 sequence reads: CASSPPRDIGEQYF. The CDR3 nucleotides read TGTGCCAGCAGTCCCCCCCGGGATATCGGCGAGCAGTACTTC.